This is a list of T cell receptor beta chains from one sample in a study of shared T cell receptors in the human thymus. Profiled with immunoSEQ multiplex PCR; TCRdb holds only in-frame clones, not every one. The repertoire holds about 660,000 clones, with more than 75% as singletons. These data also featured in a second study, about human thymus T cells.

Sequencing was done on a sample of thymocytes. The receptors here all came from a boy younger than two with a congenital heart defect. Both conserved end residues are part of each CDR3.

TRBJ2-3 TRBV6-1 CASSEWDDLAPFDQGAADTQYF
TRBJ2-1 TRBV28 CASRYTSGSANEQFF
TRBJ2-1 TRBV21-1 CASSDPLEGERTNQQFF
TRBJ1-5 TRBV19 CASTRGPLVLKREIGNQPQHF
TRBJ2-4 TRBV7-7 CASRCLGMGRNIQYF
TRBJ1-1 TRBV30 CAWTGQNTEAFF
TRBJ1-2 TRBV7-2 CASSFRDRPLADYGYTF
TRBJ1-1 TRBV2 CASSELLNTEAFF
TRBJ2-4 TRBV4-3 CASSQDGGGLAKNIQYF
TRBJ2-7 TRBV28 CASSPIGGYYEQYF
TRBJ2-1 TRBV4-1 CASSPRWGLAGTYNEQFF
TRBJ2-1 TRBV5-5 CASSLGNGNYSYNEQFF
TRBJ2-1 TRBV5-1 CASSLTTAGRTNEQFF
TRBJ1-2 TRBV15 CATSEGTGGNYGYTF
TRBJ1-3 TRBV5-5 CASSLGAAGNTIYF
TRBJ2-3 TRBV10-3 CAISESGGAGRTDTQYF
TRBJ2-4 TRBV4-2 CASSYPGLLAKNIQYF
TRBJ1-2 TRBV15 CATSSQIGAGDTNGYTF
TRBJ2-1 TRBV7-9 CASSLRGAGGHYNEQFF
TRBJ2-1 TRBV18 CASSLTSASYNEQFF
TRBJ2-5 TRBV19 CASSIGGAGGQETQYF
TRBJ2-1 TRBV6-5 CASSQQGPPYNEQFF
TRBJ2-7 TRBV14 CASSQDLGLAYYEQYF
TRBJ2-3 TRBV5-4 CASRAAGGRGIDTQYF
TRBJ2-7 TRBV2 CASTPGFATYEQYF
TRBJ1-1 TRBV28 CASSLEDRVGTEAFF
TRBJ2-6 TRBV7-4 CASSSIPSGRVGANVLTF
TRBJ2-3 TRBV15 CATSRPPWGRTSGRQGADTQYF
TRBJ2-1 TRBV29-1 CSVVGSGRPEDYYEQFF
TRBJ2-4 TRBV19 CASTSGTSDDIQYF
TRBJ2-7 TRBV7-9 CASSTRDRGNEQYF
TRBJ2-7 TRBV7-9 CASSDGSLRTAILYEQYF
TRBJ2-2 TRBV11-3 CASSQTPGVQLFF
TRBJ2-1 TRBV10-1 CASSHRTSGPYNEQFF
TRBJ2-7 TRBV2 CASSDLSGRGYEQYF
TRBJ1-5 TRBV30 CAWSVQDKTRGKSNQPQHF
TRBJ2-3 TRBV5-1 CASSPLALGGDTQYF
TRBJ2-7 TRBV27 CASSPGTFLEQYF
TRBJ2-5 TRBV4-3 CASSQEGGTSGRSETQYF
TRBJ2-1 TRBV30 CAWSVPAIGENPLRQQFF
TRBJ2-7 TRBV6-1 CASSEAVFSRVYLEQYF
TRBJ2-2 TRBV12-5 CASGSVLAGGYYGELFF
TRBJ2-3 TRBV12-5 CASGSTGGLAGGLVDTQYF
TRBJ2-1 TRBV11-3 CASSLEARTSGDNEQFF
TRBJ1-2 TRBV7-9 CASSLDGVYYGYTF
TRBJ2-7 TRBV11-3 CASSRGPREVWREQYF